A selection of T cell receptor beta chains follows, all from one sample in a study of blood T cell repertoires in COVID-19. Generated by immunoSEQ multiplex PCR, the TCRdb table keeps only in-frame clones and is missing some. The sample carries 150,000 to 200,000 clones, 80% to 85% recorded once. Sequenced sample: PBMCs or T cells enriched from blood (not recorded which). The receptors were sampled from a man in his forties or fifties who had recovered from COVID-19. The CDR3 runs from the conserved cysteine through the conserved F or W. Clone size, where shown, is once, few, many, or a class for clones that have expanded.

J: TRBJ2-5; V: TRBV11-3; size: .; CDR3: CASSLTARGTQYF
J: TRBJ2-7; V: TRBV11-2; size: .; CDR3: CASSLSQGSHEQYF
J: TRBJ1-4; V: TRBV6-1; size: many; CDR3: CASSEAGTGYEKLFF
J: TRBJ2-5; V: TRBV19; size: .; CDR3: CASRPTSGQETQYF
J: TRBJ2-2; V: TRBV24-1; size: .; CDR3: CATSDTDSARNTGELFF
J: TRBJ2-7; V: TRBV20-1; size: .; CDR3: CSARLAYEQYF
J: TRBJ1-1; V: TRBV30; size: .; CDR3: CAWSQGGAHEAFF
J: TRBJ2-7; V: TRBV7-3; size: .; CDR3: CASSFESTGEQYF
J: TRBJ1-3; V: TRBV5-6; size: .; CDR3: CASSLKSSGNTIYF
J: TRBJ2-2; V: TRBV3-1/TRBV3-2; size: once; CDR3: CASSQDRFKGQTNTGELFF
J: TRBJ2-7; V: TRBV20-1; size: .; CDR3: CSASIQGSRNEQYF
J: TRBJ1-3; V: TRBV28; size: .; CDR3: CASKTGGSSSGNTIYF
J: TRBJ1-1; V: TRBV27; size: .; CDR3: CASEVGTNTEAFF
J: TRBJ1-2; V: TRBV15; size: once; CDR3: CATSRVGRGRYGYTF
J: TRBJ1-1; V: TRBV28; size: few; CDR3: CASLETANTEAFF
J: TRBJ2-7; V: TRBV4-1; size: .; CDR3: CASSPRQGEGEQYF
J: TRBJ2-1; V: TRBV5-4; size: .; CDR3: CASSVGGGDNEQFF
J: TRBJ2-5; V: TRBV6-4; size: .; CDR3: CASSEMAGRTQYF
J: TRBJ1-2; V: TRBV4-1; size: .; CDR3: CASSQSRDSFSYGYTF
J: TRBJ2-7; V: TRBV19; size: few; CDR3: CATHDRQGKEQYF
J: TRBJ1-2; V: TRBV15; size: .; CDR3: CATSRDSGVYGYTF
J: TRBJ2-7; V: TRBV9; size: .; CDR3: CASTQGDRDEQYF
J: TRBJ1-1; V: TRBV5-5; size: .; CDR3: CASSLDGTKSEAFF
J: TRBJ2-3; V: TRBV5-1; size: few; CDR3: CASSSAGVGTDTQYF
J: TRBJ2-7; V: TRBV5-8; size: .; CDR3: CASSWGQLAYEQYF
J: TRBJ2-5; V: TRBV18; size: .; CDR3: CASSTGVQETQYF
J: TRBJ2-3; V: TRBV18; size: .; CDR3: CASSPPGQGRRDTQYF
J: TRBJ1-5; V: TRBV3-1/TRBV3-2; size: once; CDR3: CASSRGQGGPQHF
J: TRBJ1-6; V: TRBV5-6; size: .; CDR3: CASSQRFRPNNSPLHF
J: TRBJ2-3; V: TRBV24-1; size: .; CDR3: CATSDVRLETDTQYF
J: TRBJ2-1; V: TRBV28; size: .; CDR3: CASSPGTGGSEQFF
J: TRBJ1-3; V: TRBV5-1; size: .; CDR3: CASSLSSGQGNTIYF
J: TRBJ1-2; V: TRBV6-5; size: once; CDR3: CASSSGGLDGYTF
J: TRBJ2-5; V: TRBV7-9; size: .; CDR3: CASSLGLAGIRSETQYF
J: TRBJ2-3; V: TRBV5-1; size: .; CDR3: CASSLAQGTDTQYF
J: TRBJ1-1; V: TRBV2; size: .; CDR3: CASKRDSYTEAFF
J: TRBJ2-1; V: TRBV3-1/TRBV3-2; size: .; CDR3: CASSRPAGGLHEQFF
J: TRBJ1-2; V: TRBV4-2; size: once; CDR3: CASSQDQGGANYGYTF
J: TRBJ1-2; V: TRBV7-2; size: .; CDR3: CASSLAPQNYGYTF
J: TRBJ2-5; V: TRBV6-2/TRBV6-3; size: .; CDR3: CASSYRGGAWETQYF
J: TRBJ1-2; V: TRBV6-5; size: .; CDR3: CASSYLGPYGYTF
J: TRBJ1-2; V: TRBV27; size: .; CDR3: CASSKNRGKDYGYTF
J: TRBJ2-3; V: TRBV3-1/TRBV3-2; size: .; CDR3: CASSQPGDTRALNTQYF
J: TRBJ1-4; V: TRBV28; size: .; CDR3: CASSSNRGNEKLFF
J: TRBJ1-6; V: TRBV11-2; size: .; CDR3: CASSASTGSPLHF